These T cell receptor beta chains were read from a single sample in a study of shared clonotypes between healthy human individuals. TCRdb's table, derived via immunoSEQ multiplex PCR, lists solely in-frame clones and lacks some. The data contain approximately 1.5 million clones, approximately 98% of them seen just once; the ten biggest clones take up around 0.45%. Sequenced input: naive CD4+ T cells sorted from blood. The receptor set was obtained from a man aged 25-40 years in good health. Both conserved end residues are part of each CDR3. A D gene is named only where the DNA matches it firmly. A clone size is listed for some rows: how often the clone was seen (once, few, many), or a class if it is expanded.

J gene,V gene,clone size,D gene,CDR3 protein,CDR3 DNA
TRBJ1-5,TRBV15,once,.,CATSSHRVSNQPQHF,TGTGCCACCAGCAGCCACAGGGTAAGCAATCAGCCCCAGCATTTT
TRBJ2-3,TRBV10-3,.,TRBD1,CAISDAGTGTDTQYF,TGTGCCATCAGTGATGCCGGGACAGGCACAGATACGCAGTATTTT
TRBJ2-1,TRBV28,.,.,CASSPPGGKSYNEQFF,TGTGCCAGCAGCCCCCCGGGCGGGAAGAGCTACAATGAGCAGTTCTTC
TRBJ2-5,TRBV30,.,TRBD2,CAWSVGSGEETQYF,TGTGCCTGGAGTGTCGGTAGCGGGGAGGAGACCCAGTACTTC
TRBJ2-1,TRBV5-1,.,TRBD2,CASGVAGGLINEQFF,TGCGCCAGCGGTGTAGCGGGAGGGTTGATTAATGAGCAGTTCTTC
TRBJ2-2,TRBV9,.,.,CASSVVTRAHTGELFF,TGTGCCAGCAGCGTAGTTACTCGAGCCCACACCGGGGAGCTGTTTTTT
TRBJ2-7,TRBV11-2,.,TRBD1,CASSLGTGRQYF,TGTGCCAGCAGCCTAGGGACAGGCAGGCAGTACTTC
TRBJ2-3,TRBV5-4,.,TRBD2,CASSAAGRGGRLTDTQYF,TGTGCCAGCAGCGCCGCCGGGAGGGGCGGGAGATTAACAGATACGCAGTATTTT
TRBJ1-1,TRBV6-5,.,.,CASSYGETEAFF,TGTGCCAGCAGTTACGGGGAGACTGAAGCTTTCTTT
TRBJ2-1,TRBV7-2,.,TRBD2,CASSSGRGYNEQFF,TGTGCCAGCAGTAGCGGGAGAGGGTACAATGAGCAGTTCTTC
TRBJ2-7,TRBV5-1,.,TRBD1,CASSPRTGADEQYF,TGCGCCAGCAGCCCCAGGACAGGGGCGGACGAGCAGTACTTC
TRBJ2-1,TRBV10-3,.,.,CAISDPRYNEQFF,TGTGCCATCAGTGATCCCAGGTACAATGAGCAGTTCTTC
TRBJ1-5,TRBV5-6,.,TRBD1,CASSSTGVLNQPQHF,TGTGCCAGCAGCTCAACAGGGGTCCTCAATCAGCCCCAGCATTTT
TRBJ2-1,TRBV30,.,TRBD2,CAWTHLLAGGIRFF,TGTGCCTGGACACATCTATTAGCGGGAGGGATCCGGTTCTTC
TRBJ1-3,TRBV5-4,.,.,CASTDPGNTIYF,TGTGCCAGCACTGACCCGGGGAACACCATATATTTT
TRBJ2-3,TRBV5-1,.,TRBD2,CASSPRTSGSPTDTQYF,TGCGCCAGCAGCCCCCGCACTAGCGGGAGTCCCACAGATACGCAGTATTTT
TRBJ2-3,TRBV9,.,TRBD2,CASSGQTSGSADTQYF,TGTGCCAGCAGCGGCCAGACTAGCGGGAGTGCGGATACGCAGTATTTT
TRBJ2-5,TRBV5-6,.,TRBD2,CASSGGLAGVLETQYF,TGTGCCAGCAGCGGGGGACTAGCGGGAGTCTTGGAGACCCAGTACTTC
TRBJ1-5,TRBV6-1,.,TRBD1,CASIIWDSFNQPQHF,TGTGCCAGCATAATTTGGGACAGCTTCAATCAGCCCCAGCATTTT
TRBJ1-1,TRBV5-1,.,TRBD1,CASSHTGEAFF,TGCGCCAGCAGCCACACAGGGGAGGCTTTCTTT
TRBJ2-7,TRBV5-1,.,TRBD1,CASSLWPGQVSNEQYF,TGCGCCAGCAGCTTGTGGCCGGGACAGGTTTCCAACGAGCAGTACTTC
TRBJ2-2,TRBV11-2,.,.,CASSLSQDYTGELFF,TGTGCCAGCAGCTTGAGCCAGGACTACACCGGGGAGCTGTTTTTT
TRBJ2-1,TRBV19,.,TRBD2,CASSGGLVYNEQFF,TGTGCCAGTAGTGGGGGACTAGTTTACAATGAGCAGTTCTTC
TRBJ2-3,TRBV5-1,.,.,CASSRDFTSTDTQYF,TGCGCCAGCAGCCGGGACTTTACTAGCACAGATACGCAGTATTTT
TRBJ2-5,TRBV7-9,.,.,CASSRNGQNQETQYF,TGTGCCAGCAGCCGAAACGGACAGAACCAAGAGACCCAGTACTTC
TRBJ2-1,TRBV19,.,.,CATHSLGPKGEQFF,TGTGCCACCCACTCCCTAGGACCAAAGGGGGAGCAGTTCTTC
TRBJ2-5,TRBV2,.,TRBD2,CASSDSLAGVRTQYF,TGTGCCAGCAGTGATTCACTAGCGGGAGTCCGGACCCAGTACTTC
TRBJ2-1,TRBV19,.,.,CASSIGPSWEWVVF,TGTGCCAGTAGTATAGGTCCTTCTTGGGAGTGGGTCGTCTTC
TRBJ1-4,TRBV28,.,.,CASSSYASQGLEKLFF,TGTGCCAGCAGTTCCTATGCGAGTCAGGGCCTCGAAAAACTGTTTTTT
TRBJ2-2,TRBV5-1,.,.,CASSSTGNTGELFF,TGCGCCAGCAGCAGCACGGGGAACACCGGGGAGCTGTTTTTT
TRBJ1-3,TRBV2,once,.,CASSKEQVSGNTIYF,TGTGCCAGCAGCAAAGAACAGGTCTCTGGAAACACCATATATTTT
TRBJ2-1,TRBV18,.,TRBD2,CASASSGSINEQFF,TGTGCCAGCGCCTCTAGCGGGAGTATTAATGAGCAGTTCTTC
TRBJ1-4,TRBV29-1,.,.,CSVARQGTNEKLFF,TGCAGCGTTGCTCGCCAGGGAACTAATGAAAAACTGTTTTTT
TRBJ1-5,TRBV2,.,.,CASSAPWTTYNQPQHF,TGTGCCAGCAGTGCCCCCTGGACAACGTACAATCAGCCCCAGCATTTT
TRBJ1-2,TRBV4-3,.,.,CASSQETEENYGYTF,TGCGCCAGCAGCCAAGAAACTGAGGAAAACTATGGCTACACCTTC